These T cell receptor beta chains were read from a single sample in a study of OX40 agonist ivuxolimab in advanced cancers. TCRdb's copy holds only in-frame clones and misses some; the assay was immunoSEQ multiplex PCR. The data show approximately 33,000 clones, approximately 91% seen once. The sequenced sample was CD4+ or CD8+ T cells sorted from blood, obtained in a trial of the OX40 agonist ivuxolimab. These receptors all stem from an adult with an advanced solid tumor such as melanoma, head and neck, liver or kidney cancer. CDR3s include the opening cysteine and the closing phenylalanine or tryptophan. The D gene is left open where the match is weak. Rows give clone size only sometimes, using once, few, many, or a class for an expanded clone.

j_call v_call d_call clone_size cdr3_aa cdr3_nt
TRBJ2-7 TRBV21-1 - - CASSKAPTSRTYEQYF TGTGCCAGCAGCAAAGCCCCGACAAGCCGAACGTACGAGCAGTACTTC
TRBJ2-7 TRBV7-2 - - CASSAPLESSYEQYF TGTGCCAGCAGCGCACCGCTGGAGAGCTCCTACGAGCAGTACTTC
TRBJ2-1 TRBV13 TRBD2 - CASGDSLAGQHNEQFF TGTGCCAGCGGTGACTCGCTAGCGGGGCAACACAATGAGCAGTTCTTC
TRBJ2-7 TRBV6-5 TRBD1 - CASSLGQETYEQYF TGTGCCAGCAGTTTAGGACAGGAGACCTACGAGCAGTACTTC
TRBJ2-7 TRBV7-6 - - CASSLRGYEQYF TGTGCCAGCAGCTTAAGGGGCTACGAGCAGTACTTC
TRBJ1-2 TRBV2 - - CASSTFREPYGYTF TGTGCCAGCAGCACCTTCAGGGAACCTTATGGCTACACCTTC
TRBJ1-5 TRBV4-1 - - CASSQDLGYQPQHF TGCGCCAGCAGCCAAGATCTCGGGTATCAGCCCCAGCATTTT
TRBJ2-1 TRBV5-1 TRBD2 - CASSLEWRGAYNEQFF TGCGCCAGCAGCTTGGAATGGCGGGGGGCTTACAATGAGCAGTTCTTC
TRBJ1-2 TRBV7-2 - once CASSLAGLRGALSSYGYTF TGTGCCAGCAGCTTAGCCGGCCTGCGGGGGGCGCTATCCTCCTATGGCTACACCTTC
TRBJ2-3 TRBV27 - - CARPRGSKDTQYF TGTGCCAGGCCACGGGGTAGTAAAGATACGCAGTATTTT
TRBJ1-1 TRBV7-3 TRBD1 - CASSQQGSQNTEAFF TGTGCCAGCAGCCAACAGGGGTCCCAGAACACTGAAGCTTTCTTT
TRBJ1-6 TRBV10-3 TRBD1 - CAISESDRGPDNSPLHF TGTGCCATCAGTGAGTCCGACAGGGGGCCGGATAATTCACCCCTCCACTTT
TRBJ2-7 TRBV7-2 - - CASSLESAAEQYF TGTGCCAGCAGCTTAGAGAGTGCAGCCGAGCAGTACTTC
TRBJ1-1 TRBV14 - - CASSPLAGAVTEAFF TGTGCCAGCAGCCCCCTGGCGGGGGCCGTGACTGAAGCTTTCTTT
TRBJ1-2 TRBV28 TRBD1 - CASSLIDRGYGYTF TGTGCCAGCAGTTTAATCGACAGGGGATATGGCTACACCTTC
TRBJ2-7 TRBV27 TRBD2 - CASRPGTTTYEQYF TGTGCCAGCAGGCCCGGGACTACCACCTACGAGCAGTACTTC
TRBJ1-3 TRBV13 - - CASSRPHDVSGNTIYF TGTGCCAGCAGCCGCCCCCACGACGTCTCTGGAAACACCATATATTTT
TRBJ1-3 TRBV29-1 - medium-sized CSVEDRISGNTIYF TGCAGCGTTGAAGACAGAATCTCTGGAAACACCATATATTTT
TRBJ1-1 TRBV7-9 - - CASSLVPTLNTEAFF TGTGCCAGCAGCTTAGTGCCGACATTGAACACTGAAGCTTTCTTT
TRBJ2-1 TRBV4-1 - - CASSQNNEQFF TGCGCCAGCAGCCAAAACAATGAGCAGTTCTTC
TRBJ1-3 TRBV30 TRBD1 - CASNPPDRGLPPPRNF TGTGCCTCCAACCCTCCCGACAGGGGGCTACCCCCCCCGCGGAATTTT
TRBJ2-1 TRBV29-1 TRBD2 - CSVESSGSYNEQFF TGCAGCGTTGAGTCTAGCGGGAGTTACAATGAGCAGTTCTTC
TRBJ2-7 TRBV11-1 TRBD1 - CASSLRDSYEQYF TGTGCCAGCAGCCTACGGGACAGCTACGAGCAGTACTTC
TRBJ2-1 TRBV15 - once CATSRTQANEQFF TGTGCCACCAGCAGAACACAGGCCAATGAGCAGTTCTTC
TRBJ2-7 TRBV2 - - CASSGDTSSYEQYF TGTGCCAGCAGTGGAGACACGAGCTCCTACGAGCAGTACTTC
TRBJ2-5 TRBV19 TRBD2 - CASSSTVPSGEETQYF TGTGCCAGTAGCTCAACAGTTCCTAGCGGAGAAGAGACCCAGTACTTC
TRBJ2-2 TRBV5-6 - - CASSLGTLNTGELFF TGTGCCAGCAGCTTGGGGACATTGAACACCGGGGAGCTGTTTTTT
TRBJ2-7 TRBV7-9 TRBD1 - CASSSRDRGLQEQYF TGTGCCAGCAGCAGCCGGGACAGGGGGCTTCAAGAGCAGTACTTC
TRBJ2-7 TRBV15 TRBD2 - CATSRDLLQLAGSSYEQYF TGTGCCACCAGCAGAGACCTCCTTCAACTAGCGGGTAGCTCCTACGAGCAGTACTTC
TRBJ1-1 TRBV19 - - CASSRGEAFF TGTGCCAGTAGTAGAGGTGAAGCTTTCTTT
TRBJ1-5 TRBV27 - - CASMRGAGNQPQHF TGTGCCAGCATGCGGGGGGCCGGCAATCAGCCCCAGCATTTT
TRBJ2-5 TRBV23-1 TRBD2 - CASNGRGAQYF TGCGCCAGCAACGGGAGGGGAGCCCAGTACTTC
TRBJ2-3 TRBV9 TRBD2 - CASSEIPSGPSDTQYF TGTGCCAGCAGCGAAATTCCTAGCGGGCCATCAGATACGCAGTATTTT
TRBJ1-1 TRBV5-5 - - CASSFGNTEAFF TGTGCCAGCAGCTTTGGGAACACTGAAGCTTTCTTT
TRBJ1-5 TRBV6-5 TRBD1 - CASSARGDQPQHF TGTGCCAGCAGTGCCAGGGGGGATCAGCCCCAGCATTTT